This TCR beta chain was identified in a study of blood T cell repertoires in COVID-19. Study-level information: Sources were T cells, B-cell-depleted T cells, or PBMCs; the material itself was cDNA or gDNA.

Clones were read by immunoSEQ multiplex PCR, and TCRdb kept only the in-frame ones, dropping some. This sample has 150,000 to 200,000 clones, with more than 85% found just once. In germline, CDR1 is LGHNA, CDR2 YNFKEQ. The CDR3 has 14 residues. The V and J ends lost 4 bases and 1 base, in that order; junction bases with no gene match: 4. V is TRBV4-2 and J is TRBJ2-7, with 7 bases fitting TRBD1. The source material was peripheral blood. This receptor was identified in a woman over 75 in a cohort sampled during active or convalescent COVID-19. As DNA, the CDR3 is TGTGCCAGCAGCCCTGGACAGGCGTCCTACGAGCAGTACTTC. Its protein product is CASSPGQASYEQYF.